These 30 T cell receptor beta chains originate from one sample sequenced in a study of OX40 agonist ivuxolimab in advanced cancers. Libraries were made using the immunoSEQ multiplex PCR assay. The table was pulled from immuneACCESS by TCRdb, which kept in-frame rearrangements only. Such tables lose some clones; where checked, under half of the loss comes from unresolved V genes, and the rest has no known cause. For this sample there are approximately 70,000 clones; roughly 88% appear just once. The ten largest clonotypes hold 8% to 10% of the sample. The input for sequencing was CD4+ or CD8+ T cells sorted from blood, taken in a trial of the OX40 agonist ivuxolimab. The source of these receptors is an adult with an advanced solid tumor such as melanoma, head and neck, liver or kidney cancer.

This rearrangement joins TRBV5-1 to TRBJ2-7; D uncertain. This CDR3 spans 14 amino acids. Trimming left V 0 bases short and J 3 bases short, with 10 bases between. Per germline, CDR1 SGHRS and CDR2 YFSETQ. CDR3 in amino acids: CASSLATENYEQYF. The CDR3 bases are TGCGCCAGCAGCTTGGCTACGGAGAACTACGAGCAGTACTTC. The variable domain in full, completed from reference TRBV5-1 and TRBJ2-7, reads KAGVTQTPRYLIKTRGQQVTLSCSPISGHRSVSWYQQTPGQGLQFLFEYFSETQRNKGNFPGRFSGRQFSNSRSEMNVSTLELGDSALYLCASSLATENYEQYFGPGTRLTVT.

The CDR3 spells CASRASRPRGDTQYF. In nucleotides, the CDR3 is TGTGCCAGCAGGGCCTCCAGGCCTCGAGGAGATACGCAGTATTTT. The V and J genes are TRBV2 and TRBJ2-3; D remains unclear. Germline values: CDR1 SNHLY, CDR2 FYNNEI. The V end lost 6 bases, the J end lost 5 bases, and 18 bases lay between the germline ends. The CDR3 runs 15 residues.

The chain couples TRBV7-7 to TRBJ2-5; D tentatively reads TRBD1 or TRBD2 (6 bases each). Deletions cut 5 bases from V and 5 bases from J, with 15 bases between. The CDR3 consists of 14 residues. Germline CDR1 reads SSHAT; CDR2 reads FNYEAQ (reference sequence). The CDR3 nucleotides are TGTGCCAGCAGCCCCGGAGGGGGGTTGGAGACCCAGTACTTC. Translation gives CASSPGGGLETQYF.

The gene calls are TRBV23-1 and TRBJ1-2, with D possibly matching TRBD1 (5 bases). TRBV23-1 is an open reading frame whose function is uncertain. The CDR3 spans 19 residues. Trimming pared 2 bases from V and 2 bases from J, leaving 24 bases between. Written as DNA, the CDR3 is TGCGCCAGCAGTCAAAGGGGCAGTCACCCGGGCAGCCTAAACTATGGCTACACCTTC. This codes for CASSQRGSHPGSLNYGYTF.

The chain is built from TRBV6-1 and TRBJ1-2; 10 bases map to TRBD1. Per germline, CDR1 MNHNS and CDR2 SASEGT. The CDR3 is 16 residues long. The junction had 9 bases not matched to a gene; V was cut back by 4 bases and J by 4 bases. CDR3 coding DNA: TGTGCCAGCAGTGGCCCGGGACAGGGGATTTTCTATGGCTACACCTTC. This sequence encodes CASSGPGQGIFYGYTF.

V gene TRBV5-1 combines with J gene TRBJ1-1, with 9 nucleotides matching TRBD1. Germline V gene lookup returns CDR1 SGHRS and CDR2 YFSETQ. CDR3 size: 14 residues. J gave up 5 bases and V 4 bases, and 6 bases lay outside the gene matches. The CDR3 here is CASSPGTGKTEAFF. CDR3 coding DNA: TGCGCCAGCAGCCCCGGGACAGGGAAAACTGAAGCTTTCTTT. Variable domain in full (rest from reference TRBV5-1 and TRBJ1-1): KAGVTQTPRYLIKTRGQQVTLSCSPISGHRSVSWYQQTPGQGLQFLFEYFSETQRNKGNFPGRFSGRQFSNSRSEMNVSTLELGDSALYLCASSPGTGKTEAFFGQGTRLTVV.

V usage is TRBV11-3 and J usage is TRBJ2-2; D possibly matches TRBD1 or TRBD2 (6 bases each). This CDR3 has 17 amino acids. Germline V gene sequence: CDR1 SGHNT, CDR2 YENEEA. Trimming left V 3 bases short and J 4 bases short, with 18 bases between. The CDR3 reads CASSFYGGGQLTGELFF. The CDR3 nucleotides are TGTGCCAGCAGCTTTTACGGGGGCGGACAGCTCACCGGGGAGCTGTTTTTT. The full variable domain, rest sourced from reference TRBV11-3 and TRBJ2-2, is EAGVVQSPRYKIIEKKQPVAFWCNPISGHNTLYWYLQNLGQGPELLIRYENEEAVDDSQLPKDRFSAERLKGVDSTLKIQPAELGDSAVYLCASSFYGGGQLTGELFFGEGSRLTVL.

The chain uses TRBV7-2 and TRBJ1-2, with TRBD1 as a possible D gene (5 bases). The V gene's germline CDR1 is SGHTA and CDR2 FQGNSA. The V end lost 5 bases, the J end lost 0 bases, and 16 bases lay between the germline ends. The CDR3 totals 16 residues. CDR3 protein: CASSRSRGPANYGYTF. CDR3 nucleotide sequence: TGTGCCAGCAGCCGCAGCCGGGGACCCGCTAACTATGGCTACACCTTC.

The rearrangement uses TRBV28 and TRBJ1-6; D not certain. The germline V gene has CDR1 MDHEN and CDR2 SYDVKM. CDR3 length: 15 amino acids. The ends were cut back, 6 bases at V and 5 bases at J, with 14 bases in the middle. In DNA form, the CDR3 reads TGTGCCAGCAGATCCGACCAGCTCGATAATTCACCCCTCCACTTT. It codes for CASRSDQLDNSPLHF.

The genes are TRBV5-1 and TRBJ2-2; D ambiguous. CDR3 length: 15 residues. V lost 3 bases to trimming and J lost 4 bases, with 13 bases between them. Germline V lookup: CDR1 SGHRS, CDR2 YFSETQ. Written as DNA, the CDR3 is TGCGCCAGCAGCTGGGAATTACAGATCACCGGGGAGCTGTTTTTT. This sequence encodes CASSWELQITGELFF.

CDR3 bases: TGCGCCAGCAGCCAAGAAGGGGGACTCAACCTCTTTGGGGATGGCTACACCTTC. It codes for CASSQEGGLNLFGDGYTF. This rearrangement joins TRBV4-1 to TRBJ1-2; tentatively, D is TRBD1 (6 bases). The V gene lost 0 bases and the J gene lost 6 bases, with 23 bases spanning the gap. This CDR3 comprises 18 residues. Germline CDR1 and CDR2: MGHRA and YSYEKL.

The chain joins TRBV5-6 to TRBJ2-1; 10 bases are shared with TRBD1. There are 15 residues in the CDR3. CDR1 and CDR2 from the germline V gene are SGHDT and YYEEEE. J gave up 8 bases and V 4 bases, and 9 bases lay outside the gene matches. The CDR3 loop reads CASSKLTGGMDEQFF. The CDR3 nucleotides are TGTGCCAGCAGCAAGTTGACAGGGGGCATGGATGAGCAGTTCTTC.

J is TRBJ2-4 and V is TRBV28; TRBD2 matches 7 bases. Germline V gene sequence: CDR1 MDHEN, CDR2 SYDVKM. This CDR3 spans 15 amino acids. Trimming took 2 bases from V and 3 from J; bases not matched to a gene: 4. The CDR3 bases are TGTGCCAGCAGTTTAGGAGGGGAGGGCAAAAACATTCAGTACTTC. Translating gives CASSLGGEGKNIQYF.

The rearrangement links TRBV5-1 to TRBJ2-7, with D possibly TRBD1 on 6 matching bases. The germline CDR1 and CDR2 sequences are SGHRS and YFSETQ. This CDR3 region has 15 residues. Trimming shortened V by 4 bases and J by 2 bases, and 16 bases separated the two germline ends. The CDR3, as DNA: TGCGCCAGCAGCCCCGCATACCGGGACACCTACGAGCAGTACTTC. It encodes CASSPAYRDTYEQYF.

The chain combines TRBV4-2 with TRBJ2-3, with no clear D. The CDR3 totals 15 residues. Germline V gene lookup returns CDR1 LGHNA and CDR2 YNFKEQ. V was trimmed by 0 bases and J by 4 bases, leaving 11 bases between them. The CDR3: CASSQDGQVADTQYF. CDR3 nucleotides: TGTGCCAGCAGCCAAGATGGGCAAGTCGCAGATACGCAGTATTTT.

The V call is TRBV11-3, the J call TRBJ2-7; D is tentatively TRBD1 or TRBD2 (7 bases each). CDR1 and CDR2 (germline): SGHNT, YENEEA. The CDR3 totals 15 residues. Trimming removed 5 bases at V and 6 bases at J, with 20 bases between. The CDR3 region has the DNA TGTGCCAGCAGCGGCGCAGGGGGGGTAGGAGGCGAGCAGTACTTC. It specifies CASSGAGGVGGEQYF.

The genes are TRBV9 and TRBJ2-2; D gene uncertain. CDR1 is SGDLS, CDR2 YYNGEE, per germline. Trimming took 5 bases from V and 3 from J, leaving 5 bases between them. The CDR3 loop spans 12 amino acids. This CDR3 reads CASRRDTGELFF. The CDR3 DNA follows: TGTGCCAGCAGAAGGGACACCGGGGAGCTGTTTTTT.

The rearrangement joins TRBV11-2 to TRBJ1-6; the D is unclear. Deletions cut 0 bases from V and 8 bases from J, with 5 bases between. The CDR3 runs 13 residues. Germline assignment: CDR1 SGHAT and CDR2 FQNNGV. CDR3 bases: TGTGCCAGCAGCTTAGATGGGTATTCACCCCTCCACTTT. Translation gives CASSLDGYSPLHF.

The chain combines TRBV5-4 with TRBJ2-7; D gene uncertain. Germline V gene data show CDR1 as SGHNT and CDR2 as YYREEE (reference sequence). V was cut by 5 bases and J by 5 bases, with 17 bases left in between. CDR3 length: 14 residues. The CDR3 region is CASRLDGQSHEQYF. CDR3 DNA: TGTGCCAGCAGGTTAGACGGGCAGTCCCACGAGCAGTACTTC.

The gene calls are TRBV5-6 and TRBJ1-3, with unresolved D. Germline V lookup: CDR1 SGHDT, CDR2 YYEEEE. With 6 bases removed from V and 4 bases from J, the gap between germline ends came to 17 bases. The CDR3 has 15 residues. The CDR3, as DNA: TGTGCCAGCACCGGCCGGGCCAGTGCCGGAAACACCATATATTTT. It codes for CASTGRASAGNTIYF. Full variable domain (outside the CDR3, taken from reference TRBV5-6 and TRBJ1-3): DAGVTQSPTHLIKTRGQQVTLRCSPKSGHDTVSWYQQALGQGPQFIFQYYEEEERQRGNFPDRFSGHQFPNYSSELNVNALLLGDSALYLCASTGRASAGNTIYFGEGSWLTVV.

CDR3 loop: CASRRGDQPQHF. The CDR3 nucleotides are TGTGCCAGCAGGCGGGGGGATCAGCCCCAGCATTTT. This chain connects TRBV28 to TRBJ1-5; possibly TRBD1 for D (5 bases). Deletions cut 6 bases from V and 5 bases from J, with 8 bases between. Germline CDR1 reads MDHEN; CDR2 reads SYDVKM. The CDR3 is 12 residues long.

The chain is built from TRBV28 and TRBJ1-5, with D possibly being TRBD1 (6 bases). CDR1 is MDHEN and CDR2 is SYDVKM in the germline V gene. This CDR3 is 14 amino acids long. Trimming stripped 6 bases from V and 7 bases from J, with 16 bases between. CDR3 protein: CASRSRQVGQPQHF. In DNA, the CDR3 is TGTGCCAGCAGATCAAGACAGGTAGGCCAGCCCCAGCATTTT.

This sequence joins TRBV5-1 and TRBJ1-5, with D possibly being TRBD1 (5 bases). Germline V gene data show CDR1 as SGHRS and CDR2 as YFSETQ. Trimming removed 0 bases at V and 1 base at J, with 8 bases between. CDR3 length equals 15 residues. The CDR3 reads CASSLAGISNQPQHF. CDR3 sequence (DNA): TGCGCCAGCAGCTTGGCAGGGATCAGCAATCAGCCCCAGCATTTT.

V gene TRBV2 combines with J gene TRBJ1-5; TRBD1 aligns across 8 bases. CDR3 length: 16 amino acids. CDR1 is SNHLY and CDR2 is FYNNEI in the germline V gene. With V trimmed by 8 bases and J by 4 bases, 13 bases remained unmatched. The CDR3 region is CASWEDRAGRNQPQHF. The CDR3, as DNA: TGTGCCAGCTGGGAGGACAGGGCCGGGAGGAATCAGCCCCAGCATTTT.

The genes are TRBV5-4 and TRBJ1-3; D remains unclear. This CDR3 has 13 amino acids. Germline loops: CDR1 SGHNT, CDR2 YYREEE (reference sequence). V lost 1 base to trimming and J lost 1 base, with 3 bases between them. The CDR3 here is CASSLYSGNTIYF. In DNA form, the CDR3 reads TGTGCCAGCAGCTTGTATTCTGGAAACACCATATATTTT.

For the CDR3, the DNA is TGTGCCAGCGGCCGCGCTTCATACGAGCAGTACTTC. Its protein is CASGRASYEQYF. The rearrangement joins TRBV2 to TRBJ2-7; D ambiguous. The V gene lost 8 bases and the J gene lost 4 bases, with 12 bases spanning the gap. The CDR3 is 12 residues long. The germline V gene encodes CDR1 SNHLY and CDR2 FYNNEI.

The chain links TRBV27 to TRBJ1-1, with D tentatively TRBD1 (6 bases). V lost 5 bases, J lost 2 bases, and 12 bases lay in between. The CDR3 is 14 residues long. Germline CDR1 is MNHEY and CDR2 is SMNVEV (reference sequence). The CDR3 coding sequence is TGTGCCAGCAGTACCTGGGGGGGCAACACTGAAGCTTTCTTT. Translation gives CASSTWGGNTEAFF.

The chain's CDR3 is CASSIDSTEAFF. CDR3 DNA: TGCGCCAGCAGCATTGACAGCACTGAAGCTTTCTTT. The rearrangement joins TRBV5-1 to TRBJ1-1, with D perhaps matching TRBD1 (5 bases). Trimming pared 4 bases from V and 4 bases from J, leaving 8 bases between. This CDR3 spans 12 amino acids. The germline V gene encodes CDR1 SGHRS and CDR2 YFSETQ.

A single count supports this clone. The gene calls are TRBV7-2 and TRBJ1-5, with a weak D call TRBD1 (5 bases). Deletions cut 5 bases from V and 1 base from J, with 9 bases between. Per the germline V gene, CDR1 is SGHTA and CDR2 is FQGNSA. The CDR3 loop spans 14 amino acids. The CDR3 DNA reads TGTGCCAGCAGCGCGGGGGTAAGCAATCAGCCCCAGCATTTT. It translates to CASSAGVSNQPQHF.

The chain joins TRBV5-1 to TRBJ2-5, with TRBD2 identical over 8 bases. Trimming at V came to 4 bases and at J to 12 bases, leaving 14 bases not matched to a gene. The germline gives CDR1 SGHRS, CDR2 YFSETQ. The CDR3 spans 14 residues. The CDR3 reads CASSRTGGVRAEYF. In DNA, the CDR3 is TGCGCCAGCAGCCGTACCGGGGGGGTGCGGGCAGAGTACTTC.